This T cell receptor (beta chain) was profiled in a study of blood T cell repertoires in COVID-19. About the study: The origin of the acute and convalescent COVID-19 samples was the United States, Italy and Spain. The analysed material was cDNA or gDNA that came from T cells, B-cell-depleted T cells, or PBMCs.

From germline, CDR1 is MGHRA and CDR2 YSYEKL. The CDR3 is 14 residues long. Trimming took 1 base from V and 7 from J, leaving 10 bases between them. Method: immunoSEQ multiplex PCR; TCRdb's copy keeps in-frame clones and lacks some. The data contain around 280,000 clones, 85% to 90% of them singletons. The chain is built from TRBV4-1 and TRBJ1-4; tentatively, D is TRBD1 (6 bases). This TCR came from a man between 70 and 80 years old with acute or convalescent COVID-19. Sequencing was performed on peripheral blood. This chain's CDR3 is CASSQAGTPEKLFF. Written as DNA, the CDR3 is TGCGCCAGCAGCCAAGCCGGGACACCTGAAAAACTGTTTTTT.